This TCR beta chain was profiled in a study of a mutant IDH1 vaccine in newly diagnosed glioma. At the level of the study: Most patients had radiochemotherapy with temozolomide before enrollment; others had one alone.

Specified time point: week 47, end of study. Vaccinated patients received 300 ug of mutant IDH1 20-mer peptide per dose, with topical imiquimod. Patients were given eight vaccinations, scheduled in weeks 1, 3, 5, 7, 11, 15, 19 and 23. The study, taken as a whole, reports: Top-clonotype changes in peripheral T cells seemed unrelated to pseudoprogression.

In the case of this clone: The target antigen is unknown.

The ends lost 4 bases at V and 0 bases at J; junction bases unmatched: 11. CDR1 and CDR2 (germline): LGHNA, YNFKEQ. This CDR3 region has 17 residues. The data were produced by immunoSEQ multiplex PCR, yet TCRdb's version contains in-frame clones alone and is incomplete. The repertoire holds roughly 32,000 clones, with around 90% as singletons. The source material was PBMCs, sampled from a glioma patient whose treatment included an IDH1 peptide vaccine. The genes are TRBV4-2 and TRBJ1-2; 7 nucleotides line up with TRBD1. The TCR originated in a man aged 35-49 years with glioma. CDR3 bases: TGTGCCAGCAGCCCCCAGGGGGAAACACTCACTAACTATGGCTACACCTTC. This gives the protein CASSPQGETLTNYGYTF.